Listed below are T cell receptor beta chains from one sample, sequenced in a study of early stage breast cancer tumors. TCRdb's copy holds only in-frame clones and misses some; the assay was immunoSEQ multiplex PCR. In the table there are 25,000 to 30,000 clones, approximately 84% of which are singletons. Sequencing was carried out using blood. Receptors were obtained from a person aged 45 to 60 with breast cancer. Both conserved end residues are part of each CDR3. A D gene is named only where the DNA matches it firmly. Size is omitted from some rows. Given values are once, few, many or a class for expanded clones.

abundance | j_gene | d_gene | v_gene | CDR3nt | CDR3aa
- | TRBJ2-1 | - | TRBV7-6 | TGTGCCAGCAGCCGAGACAGGTCCTACAATGAGCAGTTCTTC | CASSRDRSYNEQFF
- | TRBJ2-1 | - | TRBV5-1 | TGCGCCAGCAGCTCGTCGGGGGTAAATGAGCAGTTCTTC | CASSSSGVNEQFF
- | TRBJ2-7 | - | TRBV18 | TGTGCCAGCTCACCACCGGCAGGGGATGCCGAGCAGTACTTC | CASSPPAGDAEQYF
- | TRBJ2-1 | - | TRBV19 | TGTGCCAGTAGTTCCACCGGGGACGTCTACAATGAGCAGTTCTTC | CASSSTGDVYNEQFF
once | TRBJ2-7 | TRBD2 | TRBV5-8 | TGTGCCAGCAGCTTGAACCAGCGGGAGGCTATCTACGAGCAGTACTTC | CASSLNQREAIYEQYF
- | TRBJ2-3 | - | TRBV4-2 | TGTGCCAGCAGCCAAGATGGGCTAGCTAGCACAGATACGCAGTATTTT | CASSQDGLASTDTQYF
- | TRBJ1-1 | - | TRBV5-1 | TGCGCCAGCAGCTTCTACACGGGGTATGAGTCTACTGAAGCTTTCTTT | CASSFYTGYESTEAFF
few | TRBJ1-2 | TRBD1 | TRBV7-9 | TGTGCCAGCAGCGGTACAGGGGGGGACGGCTACACCTTC | CASSGTGGDGYTF
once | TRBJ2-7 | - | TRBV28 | TGTGCCAGCAGTTTGTCACGGCCTCCGAGGGCCTACGAGCAGTACTTC | CASSLSRPPRAYEQYF
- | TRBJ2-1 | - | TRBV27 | TGTGCCACTGGATACAATGAGCAGTTCTTC | CATGYNEQFF
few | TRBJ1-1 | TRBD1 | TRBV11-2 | TGTGCCAGCAGCCCTGGACAGGGCTCTTTCGCTTTCTTT | CASSPGQGSFAFF
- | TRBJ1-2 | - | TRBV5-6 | TGTGCCAGCAGCTTGGCAGGGCCTAACTATGGCTACACCTTC | CASSLAGPNYGYTF
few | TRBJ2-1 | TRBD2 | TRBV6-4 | TGTGCCAGCAGTGAGTCTAGCGGGGGGGCGGATGAGCAGTTCTTC | CASSESSGGADEQFF
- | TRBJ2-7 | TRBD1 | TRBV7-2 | TGTGCCAGCAGCTTAGACAGGGGCGCCTACGAGCAGTACTTC | CASSLDRGAYEQYF
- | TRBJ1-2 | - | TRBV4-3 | TGCGCCAGCAGCCAAGACCGACTCTATGGGGGAAAGGGCTACACCTTC | CASSQDRLYGGKGYTF
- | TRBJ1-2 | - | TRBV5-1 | TGCGCCAGCAGCCTCGGGATCTATGGCTACACCTTC | CASSLGIYGYTF
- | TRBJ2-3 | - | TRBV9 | TGTGCCAGCAGCGTAGGCCCTTCCGGGACCGACACAGATACGCAGTATTTT | CASSVGPSGTDTDTQYF
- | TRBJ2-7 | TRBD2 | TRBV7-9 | TGTGCCAGCAGCCGGACTAGCGGGGGCTACGAGCAGTACTTC | CASSRTSGGYEQYF
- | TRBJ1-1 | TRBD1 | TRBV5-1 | TGCGCCAGCACGCGGACAGGGGACAGGACTGAAGCTTTCTTT | CASTRTGDRTEAFF
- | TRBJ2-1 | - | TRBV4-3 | TGCGCCAGCAGCCTCGATTCGGGCAGGGCCAGTTATAGCTCCTACAATGAGCAGTTCTTC | CASSLDSGRASYSSYNEQFF
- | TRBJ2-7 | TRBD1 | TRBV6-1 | TGTGCCAGCATCCCCCCCGGACAGGGTTACTACGAGCAGTACTTC | CASIPPGQGYYEQYF
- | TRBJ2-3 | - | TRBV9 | TGTGCCAGCAGCGTAGGCCGGGGCAGCGCAGATACGCAGTATTTT | CASSVGRGSADTQYF
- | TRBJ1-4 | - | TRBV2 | TGTGCCAGCAGACCCGATTACAGGGCTCCTAATGAAAAACTGTTTTTT | CASRPDYRAPNEKLFF
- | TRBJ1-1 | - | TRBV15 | TGTGCCACCATCTTACGCCCCCAAGGCACTGAAGCTTTCTTT | CATILRPQGTEAFF
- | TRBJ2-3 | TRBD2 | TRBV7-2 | TGTGCCAGCACCTCCTTTAGCGGGAGCACAGATACGCAGTATTTT | CASTSFSGSTDTQYF
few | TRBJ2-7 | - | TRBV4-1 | TGCGCCAGCAGCCACCTAGGGAGCTACGAGCAGTACTTC | CASSHLGSYEQYF
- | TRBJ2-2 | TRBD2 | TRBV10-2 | TGCGCCAGCGGGAGTGATTCTAGCGGGAGCTGGGGCCGCACCGGGGAGCTGTTTTTT | CASGSDSSGSWGRTGELFF
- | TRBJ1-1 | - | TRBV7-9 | TGTGCCAGCCAGGTAGGAGGGAGCACTGAAGCTTTCTTT | CASQVGGSTEAFF
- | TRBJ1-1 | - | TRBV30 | TGTGCCTGGACGAGTGCAACTGAAGCTTTCTTT | CAWTSATEAFF
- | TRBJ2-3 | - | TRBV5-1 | TGCGCCAGCAGCATAGGAGGGGATACGCAGTATTTT | CASSIGGDTQYF
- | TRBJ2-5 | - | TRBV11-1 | TGTGCCAGCAGCTTCTCCTTAGCAGGGGCGAAGACCCAGTACTTC | CASSFSLAGAKTQYF